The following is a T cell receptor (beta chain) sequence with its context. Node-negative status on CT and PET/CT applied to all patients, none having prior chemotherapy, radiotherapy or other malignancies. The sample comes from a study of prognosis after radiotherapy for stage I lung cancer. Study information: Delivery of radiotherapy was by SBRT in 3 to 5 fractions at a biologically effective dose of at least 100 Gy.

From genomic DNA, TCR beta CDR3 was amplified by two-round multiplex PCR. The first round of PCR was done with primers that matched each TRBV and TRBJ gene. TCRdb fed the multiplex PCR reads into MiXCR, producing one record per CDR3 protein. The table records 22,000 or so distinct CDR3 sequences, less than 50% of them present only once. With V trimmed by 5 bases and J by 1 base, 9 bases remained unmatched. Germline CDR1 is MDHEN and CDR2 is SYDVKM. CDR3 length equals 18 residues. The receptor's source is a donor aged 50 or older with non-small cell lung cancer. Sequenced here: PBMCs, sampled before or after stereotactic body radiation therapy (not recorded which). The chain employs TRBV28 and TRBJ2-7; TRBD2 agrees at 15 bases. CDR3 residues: CASSHRTSGRALSYEQYF. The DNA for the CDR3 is TGTGCCAGCAGTCACCGGACTAGCGGGAGGGCCCTTTCCTACGAGCAGTACTTC.